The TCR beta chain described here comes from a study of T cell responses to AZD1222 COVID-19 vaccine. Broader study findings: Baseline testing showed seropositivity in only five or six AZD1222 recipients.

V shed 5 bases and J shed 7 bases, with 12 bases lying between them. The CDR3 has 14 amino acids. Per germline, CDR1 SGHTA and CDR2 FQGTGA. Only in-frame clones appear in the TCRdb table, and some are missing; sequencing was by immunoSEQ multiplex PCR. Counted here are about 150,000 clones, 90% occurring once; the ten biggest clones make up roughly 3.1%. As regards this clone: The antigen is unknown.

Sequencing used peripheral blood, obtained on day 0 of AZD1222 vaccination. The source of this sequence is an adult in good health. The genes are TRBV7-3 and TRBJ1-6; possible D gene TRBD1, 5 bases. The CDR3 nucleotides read TGTGCCAGCAGCGCAGGGTCCCAAAATTCACCCCTCCACTTT. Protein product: CASSAGSQNSPLHF.